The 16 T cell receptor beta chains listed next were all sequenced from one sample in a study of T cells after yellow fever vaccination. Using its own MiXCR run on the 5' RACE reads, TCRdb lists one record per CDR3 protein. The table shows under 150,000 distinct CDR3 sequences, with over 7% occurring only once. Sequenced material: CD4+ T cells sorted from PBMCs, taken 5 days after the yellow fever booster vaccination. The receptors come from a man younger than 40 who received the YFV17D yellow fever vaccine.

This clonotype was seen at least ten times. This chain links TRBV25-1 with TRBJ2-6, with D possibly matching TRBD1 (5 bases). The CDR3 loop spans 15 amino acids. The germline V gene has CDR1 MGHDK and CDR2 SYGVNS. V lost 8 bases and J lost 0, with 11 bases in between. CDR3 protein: CASGRGGSGANVLTF. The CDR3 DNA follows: TGTGCCAGCGGTAGGGGCGGCTCTGGGGCCAACGTCCTGACTTTC.

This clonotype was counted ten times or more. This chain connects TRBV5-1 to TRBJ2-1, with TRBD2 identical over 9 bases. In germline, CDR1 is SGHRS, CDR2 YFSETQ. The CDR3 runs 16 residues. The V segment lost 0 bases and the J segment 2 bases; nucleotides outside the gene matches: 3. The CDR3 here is CASSLDLAGTYNEQFF. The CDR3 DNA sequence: TGCGCCAGCAGCTTGGACCTAGCGGGGACCTACAATGAGCAGTTCTTC.

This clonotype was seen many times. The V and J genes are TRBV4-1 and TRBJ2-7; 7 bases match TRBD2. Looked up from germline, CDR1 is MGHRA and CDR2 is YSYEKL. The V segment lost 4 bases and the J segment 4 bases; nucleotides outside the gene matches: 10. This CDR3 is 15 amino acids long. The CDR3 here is CASSPSAASGYEQYF. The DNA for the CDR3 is TGCGCCAGCAGCCCTTCTGCGGCTAGCGGTTACGAGCAGTACTTC.

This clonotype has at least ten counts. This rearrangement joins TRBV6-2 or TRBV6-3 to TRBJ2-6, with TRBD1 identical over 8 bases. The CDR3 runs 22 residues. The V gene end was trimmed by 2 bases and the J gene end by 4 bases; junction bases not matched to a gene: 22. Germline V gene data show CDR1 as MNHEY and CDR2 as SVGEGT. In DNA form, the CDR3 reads TGTGCCAGCAGTTACGCCTTACCGGGACAGGCCGCGTGGGCTCTCGGGGCCAACGTCCTGACTTTC. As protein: CASSYALPGQAAWALGANVLTF.

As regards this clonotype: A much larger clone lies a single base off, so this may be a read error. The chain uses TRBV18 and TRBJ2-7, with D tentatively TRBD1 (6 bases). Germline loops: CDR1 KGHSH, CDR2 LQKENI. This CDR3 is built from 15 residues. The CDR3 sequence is CDSSDRSTKGSEQYF. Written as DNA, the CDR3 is TGTGACAGCTCAGACAGGTCCACTAAAGGTTCGGAGCAGTACTTC.

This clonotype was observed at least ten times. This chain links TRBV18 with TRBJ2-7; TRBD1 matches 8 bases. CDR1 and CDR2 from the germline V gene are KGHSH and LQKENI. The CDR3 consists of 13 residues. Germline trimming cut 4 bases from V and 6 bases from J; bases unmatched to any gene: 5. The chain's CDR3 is CASSRDRGSEQYF. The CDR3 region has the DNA TGTGCCAGCTCACGCGACAGGGGATCCGAGCAGTACTTC.

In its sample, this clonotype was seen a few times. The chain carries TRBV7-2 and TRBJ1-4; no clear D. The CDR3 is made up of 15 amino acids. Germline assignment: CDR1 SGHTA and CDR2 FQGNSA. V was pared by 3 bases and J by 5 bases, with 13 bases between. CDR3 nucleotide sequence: TGTGCCAGCAGCTTCCCTTCGGGCGTCAATGAAAAACTGTTTTTT. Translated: CASSFPSGVNEKLFF. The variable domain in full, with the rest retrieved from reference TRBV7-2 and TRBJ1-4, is GAGVSQSPSNKVTEKGKDVELRCDPISGHTALYWYRQSLGQGLEFLIYFQGNSAPDKSGLPSDRFSAERTGGSVSTLTIQRTQQEDSAVYLCASSFPSGVNEKLFFGSGTQLSVL.

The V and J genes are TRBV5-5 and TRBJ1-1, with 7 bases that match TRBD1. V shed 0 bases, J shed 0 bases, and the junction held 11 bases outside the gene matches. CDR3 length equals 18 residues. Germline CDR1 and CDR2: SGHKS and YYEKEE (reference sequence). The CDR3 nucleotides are TGTGCCAGCAGCTTGGCCGGAACAGGGGACGTTATGAACACTGAAGCTTTCTTT. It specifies CASSLAGTGDVMNTEAFF.

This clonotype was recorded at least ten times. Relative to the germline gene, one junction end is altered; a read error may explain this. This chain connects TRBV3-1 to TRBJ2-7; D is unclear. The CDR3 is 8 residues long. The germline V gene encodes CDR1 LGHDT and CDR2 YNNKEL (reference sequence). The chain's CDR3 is CASSQENF. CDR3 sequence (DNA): TGTGCCAGCAGCCAAGAGAACTTC.

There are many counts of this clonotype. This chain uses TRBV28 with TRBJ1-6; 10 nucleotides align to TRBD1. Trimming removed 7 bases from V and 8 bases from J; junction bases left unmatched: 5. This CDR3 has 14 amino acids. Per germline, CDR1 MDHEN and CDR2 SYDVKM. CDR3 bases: TGTGCCAGCACCACGGGACAGGGGTATTCACCCCTCCACTTT. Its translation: CASTTGQGYSPLHF.

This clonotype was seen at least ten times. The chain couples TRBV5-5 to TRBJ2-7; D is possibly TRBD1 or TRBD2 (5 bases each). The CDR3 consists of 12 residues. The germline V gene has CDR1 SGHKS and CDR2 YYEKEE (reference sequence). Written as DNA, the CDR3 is TGTGCCAGCAGCTTTTTTGGGACCCCGGGTCGTGTC. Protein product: CASSFFGTPGRV.

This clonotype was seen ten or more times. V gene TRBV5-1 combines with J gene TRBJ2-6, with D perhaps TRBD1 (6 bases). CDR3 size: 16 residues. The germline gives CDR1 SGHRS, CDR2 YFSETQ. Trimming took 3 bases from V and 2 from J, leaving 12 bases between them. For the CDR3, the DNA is TGCGCCAGCAGCTCTATAACAGGGACTGGGGCCAACGTCCTGACTTTC. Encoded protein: CASSSITGTGANVLTF. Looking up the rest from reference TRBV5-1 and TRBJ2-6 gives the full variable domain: KAGVTQTPRYLIKTRGQQVTLSCSPISGHRSVSWYQQTPGQGLQFLFEYFSETQRNKGNFPGRFSGRQFSNSRSEMNVSTLELGDSALYLCASSSITGTGANVLTFGAGSRLTVL.

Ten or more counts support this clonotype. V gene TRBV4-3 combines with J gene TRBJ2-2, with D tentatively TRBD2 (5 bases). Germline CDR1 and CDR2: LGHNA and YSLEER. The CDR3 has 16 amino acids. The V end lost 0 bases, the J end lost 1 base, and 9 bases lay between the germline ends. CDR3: CASSQDGRGNTGELFF. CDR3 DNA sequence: TGCGCCAGCAGCCAAGATGGTCGGGGGAACACCGGGGAGCTGTTTTTT.

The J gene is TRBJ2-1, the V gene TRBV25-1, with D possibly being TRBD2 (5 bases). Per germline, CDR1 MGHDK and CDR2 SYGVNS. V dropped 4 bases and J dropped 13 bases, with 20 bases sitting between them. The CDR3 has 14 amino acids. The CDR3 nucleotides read TGTGCCAGCAGTGTCTCGGGGTCCAATTCGGAACAGTTCTTC. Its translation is CASSVSGSNSEQFF.

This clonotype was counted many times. CDR3 bases: TGCAGTGCTATCCGTCCGGGAGATACGCAGTATTTT. Protein product: CSAIRPGDTQYF. The chain carries TRBV20-1 and TRBJ2-3; D remains ambiguous. CDR3 size: 12 residues. The ends were cut back, 4 bases at V and 5 bases at J, with 10 bases in the middle. The germline gives CDR1 DFQATT, CDR2 SNEGSKA (reference sequence).

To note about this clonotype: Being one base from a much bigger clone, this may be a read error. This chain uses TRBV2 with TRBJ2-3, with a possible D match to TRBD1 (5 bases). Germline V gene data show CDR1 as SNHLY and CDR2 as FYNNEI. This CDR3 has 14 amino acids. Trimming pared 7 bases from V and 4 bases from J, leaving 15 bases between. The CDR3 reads CASKENRFSDTQYF. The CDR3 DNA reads TGTGCCAGCAAAGAAAACAGGTTTTCAGATACGCAGTATTTT.